This TCR beta chain was identified in a study of T cells in Graves' hyperthyroidism and ophthalmopathy. Study background: The authors collected peripheral blood at initial diagnosis, before any treatment.

This clonotype was observed a single time. What it recognizes is unknown. The study's findings and limits: Among clonotypes expanded in thyroid above 0.001, most were also found in blood. A model of 13 V-J pairs discriminated ophthalmopathy from stable hyperthyroidism. The model made its ophthalmopathy prediction, and onset followed a median around 6.5 months later.

There were TCR beta CDR3 regions amplified from RNA transcripts. HTBI primers were employed in a first-round RT-PCR of the TCR CDR3. TCRdb used MiXCR to reprocess the multiplex PCR reads, holding one entry per CDR3 protein. The table records 550,000 to 650,000 distinct CDR3 sequences, about 14% of them present only once. The source is a young woman with Graves' hyperthyroidism that later progressed to Graves' ophthalmopathy. Sequencing was done on a sample of blood.

The CDR3 loop reads CASSDSGVYNEQFF. The CDR3 bases are TGTGCCAGTAGTGACTCAGGAGTCTACAATGAGCAGTTCTTC. The chain combines TRBV19 with TRBJ2-1; D is undetermined. This CDR3 region has 14 residues. V lost 5 bases and J lost 3, with 11 bases in between. CDR1 is LNHDA, CDR2 SQIVND, per germline (reference sequence).